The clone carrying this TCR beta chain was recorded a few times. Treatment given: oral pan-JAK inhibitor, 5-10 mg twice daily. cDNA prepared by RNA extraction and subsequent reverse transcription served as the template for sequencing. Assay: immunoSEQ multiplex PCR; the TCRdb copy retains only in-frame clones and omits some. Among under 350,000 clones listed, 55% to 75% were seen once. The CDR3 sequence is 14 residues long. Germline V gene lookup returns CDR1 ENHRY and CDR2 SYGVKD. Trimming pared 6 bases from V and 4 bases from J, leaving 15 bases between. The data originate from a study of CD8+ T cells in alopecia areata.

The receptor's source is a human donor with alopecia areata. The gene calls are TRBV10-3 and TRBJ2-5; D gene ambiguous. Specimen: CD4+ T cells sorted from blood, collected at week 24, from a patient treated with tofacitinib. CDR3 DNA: TGTGCCATCAGAACCGACAAGTCCGGAGAGACCCAGTACTTC. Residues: CAIRTDKSGETQYF.